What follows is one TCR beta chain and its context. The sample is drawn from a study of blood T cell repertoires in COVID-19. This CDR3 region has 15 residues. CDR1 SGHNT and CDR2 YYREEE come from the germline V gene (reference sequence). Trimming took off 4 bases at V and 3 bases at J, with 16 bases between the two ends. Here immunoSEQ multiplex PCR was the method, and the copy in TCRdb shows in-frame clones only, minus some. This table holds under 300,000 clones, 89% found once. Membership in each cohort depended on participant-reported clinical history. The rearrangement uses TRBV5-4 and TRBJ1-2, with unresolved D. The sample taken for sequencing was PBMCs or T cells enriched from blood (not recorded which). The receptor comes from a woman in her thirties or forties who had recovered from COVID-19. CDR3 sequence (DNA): TGTGCCAGCAGCCCAGGACCGTCGGGAGACTATGGCTACACCTTC. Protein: CASSPGPSGDYGYTF. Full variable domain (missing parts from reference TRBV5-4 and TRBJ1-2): ETGVTQSPTHLIKTRGQQVTLRCSSQSGHNTVSWYQQALGQGPQFIFQYYREEENGRGNFPPRFSGLQFPNYSSELNVNALELDDSALYLCASSPGPSGDYGYTFGSGTRLTVV.